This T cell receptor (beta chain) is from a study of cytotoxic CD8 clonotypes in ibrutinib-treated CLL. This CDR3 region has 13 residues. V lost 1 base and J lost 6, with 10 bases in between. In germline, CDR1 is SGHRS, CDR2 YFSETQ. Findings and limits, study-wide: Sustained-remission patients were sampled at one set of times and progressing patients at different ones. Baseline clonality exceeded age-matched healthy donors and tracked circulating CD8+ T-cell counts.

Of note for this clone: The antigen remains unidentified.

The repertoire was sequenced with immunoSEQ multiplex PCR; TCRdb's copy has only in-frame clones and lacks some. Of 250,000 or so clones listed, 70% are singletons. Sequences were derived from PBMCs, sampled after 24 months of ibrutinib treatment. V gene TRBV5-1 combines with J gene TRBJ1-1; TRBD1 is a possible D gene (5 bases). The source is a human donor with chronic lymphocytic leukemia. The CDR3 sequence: CASSLRGTPEAFF. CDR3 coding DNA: TGCGCCAGCAGCTTGAGGGGAACCCCTGAAGCTTTCTTT.